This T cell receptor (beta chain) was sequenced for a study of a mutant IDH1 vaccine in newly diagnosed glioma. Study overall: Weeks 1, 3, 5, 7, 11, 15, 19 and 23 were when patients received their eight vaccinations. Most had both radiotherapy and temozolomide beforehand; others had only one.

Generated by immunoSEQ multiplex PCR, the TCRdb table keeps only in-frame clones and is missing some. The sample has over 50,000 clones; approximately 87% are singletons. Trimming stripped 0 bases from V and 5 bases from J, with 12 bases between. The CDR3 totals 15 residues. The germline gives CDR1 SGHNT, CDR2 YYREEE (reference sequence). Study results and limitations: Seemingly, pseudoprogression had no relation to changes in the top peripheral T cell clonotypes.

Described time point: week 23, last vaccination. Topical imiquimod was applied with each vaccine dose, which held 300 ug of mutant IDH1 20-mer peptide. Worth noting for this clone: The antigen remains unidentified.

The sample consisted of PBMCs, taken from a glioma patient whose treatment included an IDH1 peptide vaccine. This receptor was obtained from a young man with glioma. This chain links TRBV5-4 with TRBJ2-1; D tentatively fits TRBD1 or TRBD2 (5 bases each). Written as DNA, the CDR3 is TGTGCCAGCAGCTTGGGTGGGACCACTAACAATGAGCAGTTCTTC. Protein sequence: CASSLGGTTNNEQFF.